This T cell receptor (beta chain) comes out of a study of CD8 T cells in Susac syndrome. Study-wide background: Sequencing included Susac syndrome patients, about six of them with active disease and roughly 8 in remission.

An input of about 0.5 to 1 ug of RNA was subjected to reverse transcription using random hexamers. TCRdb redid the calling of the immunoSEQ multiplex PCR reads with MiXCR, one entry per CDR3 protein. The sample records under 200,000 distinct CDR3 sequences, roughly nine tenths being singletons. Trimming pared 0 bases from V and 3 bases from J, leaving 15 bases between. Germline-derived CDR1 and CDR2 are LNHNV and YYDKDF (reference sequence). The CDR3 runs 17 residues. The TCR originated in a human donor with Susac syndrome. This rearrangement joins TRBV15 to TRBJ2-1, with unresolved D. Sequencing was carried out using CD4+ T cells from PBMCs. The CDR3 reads CATSREVSALGYNEQFF. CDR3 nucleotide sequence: TGTGCCACCAGCAGAGAGGTGTCGGCGTTAGGCTACAATGAGCAGTTCTTC.